The rows below give T cell receptor beta chains drawn from one sample of a study. TCRdb itself ran the RT-PCR reads through MiXCR, one entry per CDR3 protein. The data contain almost 700,000 distinct CDR3 sequences, more than 13% of them seen just once; the ten biggest clones take up around 3.3%. The source material was memory CD4+ T cells from blood. The receptors derive from a female donor in good health, serving as a healthy control. CDR3s include the opening cysteine and the closing phenylalanine or tryptophan. D genes are given only for firm matches. Clone size is given for some rows only: seen once, a few or many times, or a class if the clone is expanded.

v_gene	len	abundance	d_gene	j_gene	CDR3aa	CDR3nt
TRBV10-3	13	few	-	TRBJ1-2	CAISEDRPYGYTF	TGTGCCATCAGTGAGGACAGACCCTATGGCTACACCTTC
TRBV6-1	18	-	TRBD2	TRBJ2-2	CASSEALSSGMAYGELFF	TGTGCCAGCAGTGAAGCGCTTTCTAGCGGGATGGCATACGGGGAGCTGTTTTTT
TRBV25-1	16	-	TRBD1	TRBJ2-5	CASTPTWGQGKETQYF	TGTGCCAGCACCCCCACGTGGGGACAGGGGAAAGAGACCCAGTACTTC
TRBV28	14	many	TRBD1	TRBJ2-7	CASRLQGATYEQYF	TGTGCCAGCAGGTTACAGGGGGCGACGTACGAGCAGTACTTC
TRBV6-5	15	-	TRBD1	TRBJ2-1	CASSPGQGPYNEQFF	TGTGCCAGCAGTCCAGGACAGGGTCCCTACAATGAGCAGTTCTTC
TRBV5-1	13	few	-	TRBJ2-5	CASSSSGPETQYF	TGCGCCAGCAGCTCCTCCGGGCCAGAGACCCAGTACTTC
TRBV3-1	14	few	-	TRBJ2-1	CASSQAGYGGEQFF	TGTGCCAGCAGCCAAGCAGGATATGGCGGTGAGCAGTTCTTC
TRBV7-9	12	many	-	TRBJ2-7	CASSATVYEQYF	TGTGCCAGCAGCGCGACAGTTTACGAGCAGTACTTC
TRBV7-6	14	-	TRBD1	TRBJ2-7	CASSSGTGSNEQYF	TGTGCCAGCAGTTCCGGGACAGGGTCAAACGAGCAGTACTTC
TRBV3-1	15	-	-	TRBJ2-7	CASSQGGRLIDEQYF	TGTGCCAGCAGCCAAGGGGGGAGGTTAATCGACGAGCAGTACTTC
TRBV7-2	15	-	-	TRBJ1-1	CASSLAGVTVDEAFF	TGTGCCAGCAGCTTAGCAGGAGTGACAGTAGATGAAGCTTTCTTT
TRBV5-4	15	few	-	TRBJ1-2	CASSSPQDGDYGYTF	TGTGCCAGCAGCTCCCCCCAGGACGGCGACTATGGCTACACCTTC
TRBV7-2	13	many	-	TRBJ2-7	CASSSGGVHEQYF	TGTGCCAGCAGCTCCGGCGGGGTACACGAGCAGTACTTC
TRBV6-5	16	few	-	TRBJ2-6	CASSPSPGVGANVLTF	TGTGCCAGCAGTCCCTCCCCGGGGGTCGGGGCCAACGTCCTGACTTTC
TRBV6-2/TRBV6-3	14	-	-	TRBJ2-7	CASTNLGVSYEQYF	TGTGCCAGCACCAACCTGGGCGTCTCCTACGAGCAGTACTTC
TRBV24-1	13	few	-	TRBJ2-7	CATSQGGSYEQYF	TGTGCCACCAGTCAGGGTGGCTCCTACGAGCAGTACTTC
TRBV4-3	18	few	-	TRBJ1-4	CASSPESALQGRAEKLFF	TGCGCCAGCAGCCCTGAATCCGCTTTACAGGGACGTGCTGAAAAACTGTTTTTT
TRBV5-1	13	-	TRBD1	TRBJ2-1	CASSPDRVYEQFF	TGCGCCAGCAGCCCGGACAGGGTCTACGAGCAGTTCTTC
TRBV12-3/TRBV12-4	15	many	TRBD1	TRBJ1-5	CATQAGTGGAQPQHF	TGTGCCACCCAGGCAGGGACAGGGGGGGCACAGCCCCAGCATTTT